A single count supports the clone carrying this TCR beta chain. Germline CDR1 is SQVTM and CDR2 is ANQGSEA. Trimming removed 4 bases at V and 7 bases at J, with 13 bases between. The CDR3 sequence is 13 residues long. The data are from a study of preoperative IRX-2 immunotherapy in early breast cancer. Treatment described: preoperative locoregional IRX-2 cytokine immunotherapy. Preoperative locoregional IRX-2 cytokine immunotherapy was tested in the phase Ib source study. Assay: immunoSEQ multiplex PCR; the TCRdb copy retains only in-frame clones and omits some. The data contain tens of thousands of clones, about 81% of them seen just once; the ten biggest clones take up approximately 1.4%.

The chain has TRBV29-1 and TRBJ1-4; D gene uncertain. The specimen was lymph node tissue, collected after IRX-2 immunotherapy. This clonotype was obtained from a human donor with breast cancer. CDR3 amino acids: CSVGNTAGEKLFF. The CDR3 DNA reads TGCAGCGTTGGGAACACCGCAGGTGAAAAACTGTTTTTT. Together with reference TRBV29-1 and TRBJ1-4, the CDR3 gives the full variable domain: SAVISQKPSRDICQRGTSLTIQCQVDSQVTMMFWYRQQPGQSLTLIATANQGSEATYESGFVIDKFPISRPNLTFSTLTVSNMSPEDSSIYLCSVGNTAGEKLFFGSGTQLSVL.